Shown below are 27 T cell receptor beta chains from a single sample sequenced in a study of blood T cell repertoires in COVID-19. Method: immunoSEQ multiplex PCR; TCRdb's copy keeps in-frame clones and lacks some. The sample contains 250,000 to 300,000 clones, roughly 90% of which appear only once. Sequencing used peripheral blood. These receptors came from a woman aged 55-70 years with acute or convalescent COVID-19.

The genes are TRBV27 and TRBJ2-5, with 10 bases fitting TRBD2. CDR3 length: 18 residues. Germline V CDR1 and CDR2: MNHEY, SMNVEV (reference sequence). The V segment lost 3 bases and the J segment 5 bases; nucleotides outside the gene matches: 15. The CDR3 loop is CASSLFGDLAGAGETQYF. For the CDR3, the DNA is TGTGCCAGCAGTTTGTTCGGAGATCTAGCGGGAGCAGGTGAGACCCAGTACTTC.

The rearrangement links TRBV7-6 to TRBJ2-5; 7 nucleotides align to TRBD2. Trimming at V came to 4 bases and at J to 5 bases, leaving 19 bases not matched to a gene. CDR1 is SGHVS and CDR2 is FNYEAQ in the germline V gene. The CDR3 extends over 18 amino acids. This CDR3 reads CASSSGPRWGGRQETQYF. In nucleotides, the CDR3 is TGTGCCAGCAGCTCAGGGCCCAGGTGGGGCGGGAGACAGGAGACCCAGTACTTC.

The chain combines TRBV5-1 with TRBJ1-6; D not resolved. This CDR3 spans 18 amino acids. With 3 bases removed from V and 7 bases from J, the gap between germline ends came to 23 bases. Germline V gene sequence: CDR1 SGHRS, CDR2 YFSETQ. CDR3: CASSWTTSPGLSNSPLHF. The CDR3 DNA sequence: TGCGCCAGCAGCTGGACTACTTCACCCGGACTGTCCAATTCACCCCTCCACTTT.

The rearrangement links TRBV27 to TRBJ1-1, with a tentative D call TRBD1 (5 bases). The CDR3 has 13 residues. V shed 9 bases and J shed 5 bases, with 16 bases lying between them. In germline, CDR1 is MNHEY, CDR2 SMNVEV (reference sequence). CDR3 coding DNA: TGTGCCAGTGCTTCCAGGGTGGGTACTGAAGCTTTCTTT. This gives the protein CASASRVGTEAFF.

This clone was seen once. CDR3 DNA sequence: TGCAGCGTTGGCCCCGGGGGGGCACGCTACAATGAGCAGTTCTTC. Its protein product is CSVGPGGARYNEQFF. V is TRBV29-1 and J is TRBJ2-1; 8 positions match TRBD2. V trimming: 4 bases; J trimming: 3 bases; junction bases outside the gene matches: 8. Germline V gene data show CDR1 as SQVTM and CDR2 as ANQGSEA. This CDR3 comprises 15 residues.

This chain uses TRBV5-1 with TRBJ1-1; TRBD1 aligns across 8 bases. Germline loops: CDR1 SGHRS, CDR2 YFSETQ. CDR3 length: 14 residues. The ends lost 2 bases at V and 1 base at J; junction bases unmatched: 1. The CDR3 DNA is TGCGCCAGCAGCTTCGGACAGGGGAACACTGAAGCTTTCTTT. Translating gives CASSFGQGNTEAFF.

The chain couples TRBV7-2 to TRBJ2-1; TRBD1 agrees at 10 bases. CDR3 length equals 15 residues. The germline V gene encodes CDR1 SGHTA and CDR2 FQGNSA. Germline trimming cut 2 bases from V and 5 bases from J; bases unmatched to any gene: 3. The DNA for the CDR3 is TGTGCCAGCAGCTTACTGGGACAGGGGAACAATGAGCAGTTCTTC. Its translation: CASSLLGQGNNEQFF.

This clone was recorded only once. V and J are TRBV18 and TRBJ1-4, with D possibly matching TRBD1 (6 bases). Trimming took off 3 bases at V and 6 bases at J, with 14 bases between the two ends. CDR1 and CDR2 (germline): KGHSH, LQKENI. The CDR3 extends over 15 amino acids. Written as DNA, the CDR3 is TGTGCCAGCTCACCGCAGGGGCGGTTCGATGAAAAACTGTTTTTT. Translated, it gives CASSPQGRFDEKLFF.

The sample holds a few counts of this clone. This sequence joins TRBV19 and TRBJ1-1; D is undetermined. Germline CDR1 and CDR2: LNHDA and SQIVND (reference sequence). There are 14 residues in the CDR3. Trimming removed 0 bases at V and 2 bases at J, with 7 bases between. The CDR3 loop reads CASSIDRGNTEAFF. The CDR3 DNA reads TGTGCCAGTAGTATAGATCGGGGTAACACTGAAGCTTTCTTT.

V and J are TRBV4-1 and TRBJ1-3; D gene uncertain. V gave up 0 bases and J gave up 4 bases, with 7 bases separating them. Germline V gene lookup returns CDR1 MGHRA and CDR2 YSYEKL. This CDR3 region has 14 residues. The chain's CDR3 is CASSQDWPGNTIYF. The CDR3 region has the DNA TGCGCCAGCAGCCAAGACTGGCCGGGAAACACCATATATTTT.

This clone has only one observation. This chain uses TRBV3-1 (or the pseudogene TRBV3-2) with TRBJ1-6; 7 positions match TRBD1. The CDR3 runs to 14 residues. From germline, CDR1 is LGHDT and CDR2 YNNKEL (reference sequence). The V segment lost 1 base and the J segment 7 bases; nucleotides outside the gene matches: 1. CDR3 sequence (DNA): TGTGCCAGCAGCCAAGGAGGGGGCAATTCACCCCTCCACTTT. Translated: CASSQGGGNSPLHF.

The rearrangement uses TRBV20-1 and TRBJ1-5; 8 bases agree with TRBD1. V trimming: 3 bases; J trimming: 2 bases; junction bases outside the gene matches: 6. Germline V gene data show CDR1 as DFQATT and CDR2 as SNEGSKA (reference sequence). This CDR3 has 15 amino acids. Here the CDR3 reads CSASVQGAGNQPQHF. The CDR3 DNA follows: TGCAGTGCTAGTGTCCAGGGGGCTGGCAATCAGCCCCAGCATTTT.

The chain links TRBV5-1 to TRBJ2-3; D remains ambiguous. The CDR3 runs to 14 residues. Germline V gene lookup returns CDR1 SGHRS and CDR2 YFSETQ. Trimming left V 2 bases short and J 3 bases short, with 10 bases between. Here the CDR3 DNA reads TGCGCCAGCAGCTTTGTGATCGGGACAGATACGCAGTATTTT. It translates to CASSFVIGTDTQYF.

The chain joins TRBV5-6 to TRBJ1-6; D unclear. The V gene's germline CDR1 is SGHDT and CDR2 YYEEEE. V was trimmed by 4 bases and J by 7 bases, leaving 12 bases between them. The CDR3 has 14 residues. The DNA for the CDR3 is TGTGCCAGCAGCCAATTGAGCGAGAATTCACCCCTCCACTTT. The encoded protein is CASSQLSENSPLHF.

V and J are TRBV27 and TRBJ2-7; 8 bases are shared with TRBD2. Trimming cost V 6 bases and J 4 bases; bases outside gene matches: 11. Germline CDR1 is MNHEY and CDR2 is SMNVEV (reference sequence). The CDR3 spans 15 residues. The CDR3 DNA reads TGTGCCAGCAGCCCCCCCGAGCGGGAGTGGTACGAGCAGTACTTC. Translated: CASSPPEREWYEQYF.

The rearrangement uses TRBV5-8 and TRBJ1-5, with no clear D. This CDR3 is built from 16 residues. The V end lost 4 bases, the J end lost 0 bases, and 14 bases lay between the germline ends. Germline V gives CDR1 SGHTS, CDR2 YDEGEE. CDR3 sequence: CASSQGIRDSNQPQHF. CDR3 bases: TGTGCCAGCAGCCAAGGAATACGGGATAGCAATCAGCCCCAGCATTTT.

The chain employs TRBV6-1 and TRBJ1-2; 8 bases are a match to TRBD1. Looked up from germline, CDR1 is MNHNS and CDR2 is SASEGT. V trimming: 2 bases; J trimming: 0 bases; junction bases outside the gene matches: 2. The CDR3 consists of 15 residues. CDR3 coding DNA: TGTGCCAGCAGTGAACGACAGGGGACTAACTATGGCTACACCTTC. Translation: CASSERQGTNYGYTF.

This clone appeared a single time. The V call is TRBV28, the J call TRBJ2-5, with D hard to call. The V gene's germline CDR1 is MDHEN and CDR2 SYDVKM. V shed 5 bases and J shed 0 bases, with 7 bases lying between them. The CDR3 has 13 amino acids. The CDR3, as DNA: TGTGCCAGCAGTCCTACGGACCAAGAGACCCAGTACTTC. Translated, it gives CASSPTDQETQYF.

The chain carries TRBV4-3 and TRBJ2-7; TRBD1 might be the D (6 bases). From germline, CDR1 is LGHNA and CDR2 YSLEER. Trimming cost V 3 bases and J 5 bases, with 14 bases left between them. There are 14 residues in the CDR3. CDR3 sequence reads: CASSHLGASNEQYF. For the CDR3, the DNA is TGCGCCAGCAGCCATCTGGGGGCGTCCAACGAGCAGTACTTC.

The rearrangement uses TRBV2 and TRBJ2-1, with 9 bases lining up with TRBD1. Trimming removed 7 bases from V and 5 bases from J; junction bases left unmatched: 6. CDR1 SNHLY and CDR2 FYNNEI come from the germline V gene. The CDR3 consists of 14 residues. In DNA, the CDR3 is TGTGCCAGCAATAGGGACAGGGTGAACAATGAGCAGTTCTTC. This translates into CASNRDRVNNEQFF.

CDR3 residues: CASSSPGTGAEKLFF. DNA of the CDR3: TGTGCCAGCAGCTCCCCCGGGACAGGGGCTGAAAAACTGTTTTTT. This chain connects TRBV7-9 to TRBJ1-4; 10 positions agree with TRBD1. After removal of 4 bases from V and 7 bases from J, the junction contained 6 bases not matched to a gene. The CDR3 runs 15 residues. Germline V gene lookup returns CDR1 SEHNR and CDR2 FQNEAQ (reference sequence).

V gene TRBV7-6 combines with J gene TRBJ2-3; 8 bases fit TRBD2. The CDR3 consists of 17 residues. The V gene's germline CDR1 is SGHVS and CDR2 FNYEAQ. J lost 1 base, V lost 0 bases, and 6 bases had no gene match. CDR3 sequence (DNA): TGTGCCAGCAGCTTAGCGGGGCTAGCGGGCGGCACAGATACGCAGTATTTT. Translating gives CASSLAGLAGGTDTQYF.

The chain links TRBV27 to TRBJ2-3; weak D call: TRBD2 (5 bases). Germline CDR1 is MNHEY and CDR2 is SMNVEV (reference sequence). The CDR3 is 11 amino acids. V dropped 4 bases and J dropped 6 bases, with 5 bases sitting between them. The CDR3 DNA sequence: TGTGCCAGCAGTTCGGGGGATACGCAGTATTTT. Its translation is CASSSGDTQYF.

DNA of the CDR3: TGTGCCAGCACTAGGGGATCCCTTGTTAATAATTCACCCCTCCACTTT. This translates into CASTRGSLVNNSPLHF. The chain links TRBV6-6 to TRBJ1-6, with a possible D match to TRBD1 (5 bases). The ends were cut back, 7 bases at V and 5 bases at J, with 18 bases in the middle. Germline V CDR1 and CDR2: MNHNY, SVGAGI (reference sequence). The CDR3 length is 16 residues.

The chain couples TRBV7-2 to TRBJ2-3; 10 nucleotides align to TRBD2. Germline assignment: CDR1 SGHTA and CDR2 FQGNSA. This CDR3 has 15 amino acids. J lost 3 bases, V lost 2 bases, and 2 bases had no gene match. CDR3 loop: CASSLSSGGTDTQYF. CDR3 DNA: TGTGCCAGCAGCTTAAGTAGCGGGGGGACAGATACGCAGTATTTT.

The CDR3 nucleotides read TGTGCCACCAACACCGCGGACAGCCCTTCTGGCTACACCTTC. It is translated as CATNTADSPSGYTF. The chain recombines TRBV24-1 with TRBJ1-2; a weak D match, TRBD1 (6 bases). CDR3 size: 14 residues. Germline lookup yields CDR1 KGHDR and CDR2 SFDVKD. V lost 8 bases and J 7 bases, leaving 19 bases between the germline ends.

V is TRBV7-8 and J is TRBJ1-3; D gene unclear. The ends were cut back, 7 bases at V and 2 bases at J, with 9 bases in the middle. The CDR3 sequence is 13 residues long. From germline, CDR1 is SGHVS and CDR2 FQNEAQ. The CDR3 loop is CASTGGPGNTIYF. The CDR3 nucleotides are TGTGCCAGCACGGGAGGGCCTGGAAACACCATATATTTT.